The rows below give T cell receptor beta chains drawn from one sample of a study of cytomegalovirus exposure and HLA in healthy donors. Assay: immunoSEQ multiplex PCR; the TCRdb copy retains only in-frame clones and omits some. The data contain 90,000 to 120,000 clones, roughly 85% of them singletons. Specimen: PBMCs. The receptors originated from a woman between 35 and 50 years old in good health and CMV-seronegative. The CDR3 runs from the conserved cysteine through the conserved F or W. The D gene is left open where the match is weak. Not every row has a clone size; where given, it reads once, few, many or a size class.

size: .; D: .; V: TRBV6-1; J: TRBJ1-2; DNA: TGTGCCAGCATTGGCGGCGGGTTGGGTGGCTACACCTTC; CDR3: CASIGGGLGGYTF
size: .; D: .; V: TRBV5-1; J: TRBJ2-2; DNA: TGCGCCAGCGGCCCCAGGCCGGGGACCGGGGAGCTGTTTTTT; CDR3: CASGPRPGTGELFF
size: .; D: TRBD1; V: TRBV9; J: TRBJ1-1; DNA: TGTGCCAGCACCCCTGGACAGGAGACTGAAGCTTTCTTT; CDR3: CASTPGQETEAFF
size: .; D: .; V: TRBV7-2; J: TRBJ1-2; DNA: TGTGCCAGCAGCCCGCGGAATAACTATGGCTACACCTTC; CDR3: CASSPRNNYGYTF
size: .; D: .; V: TRBV19; J: TRBJ2-2; DNA: TGTGCCAGTAGTCTATTGGGGAGCCGAACCGGGGAGCTGTTTTTT; CDR3: CASSLLGSRTGELFF
size: .; D: TRBD1; V: TRBV10-3; J: TRBJ1-5; DNA: TGTGCCATCAGTGCCGGGACAGGGGAAATTCAGCCCCAGCATTTT; CDR3: CAISAGTGEIQPQHF
size: .; D: .; V: TRBV25-1; J: TRBJ1-1; DNA: TGTGCCAGCAGTGAAGGCCTACAGACTGAAGCTTTCTTT; CDR3: CASSEGLQTEAFF
size: once; D: TRBD1; V: TRBV2; J: TRBJ1-6; DNA: TGTGCCAGCAACCAGGGGGCCAGGTCACCCCTCCACTTT; CDR3: CASNQGARSPLHF
size: .; D: .; V: TRBV18; J: TRBJ2-2; DNA: TGTGCCAGCTCGTCAACCGTGGCGGGCACCGGGGAGCTGTTTTTT; CDR3: CASSSTVAGTGELFF
size: once; D: .; V: TRBV20-1; J: TRBJ1-2; DNA: TGCAGTGCTAGAGTTGCAGGCCAAAACTTC; CDR3: CSARVAGQNF
size: .; D: TRBD2; V: TRBV7-7; J: TRBJ2-1; DNA: TGTGCCAGCAGCGGGGGGGGACTAGCGGCCCCTAGGATCTTC; CDR3: CASSGGGLAAPRIF
size: .; D: TRBD2; V: TRBV9; J: TRBJ2-7; DNA: TGTGCCAGCAGCGTAGGGCCGGCGGGACTAGCGGGGGGTGGTGAGCAGTACTTC; CDR3: CASSVGPAGLAGGGEQYF
size: few; D: .; V: TRBV6-1; J: TRBJ1-3; DNA: TGTGCCAGCACCCGCGGGGTTGGCTCTGGAAACACCATATATTTT; CDR3: CASTRGVGSGNTIYF
size: .; D: .; V: TRBV19; J: TRBJ1-2; DNA: TGTGCCAGTACCCCCCTACTGGACAGTAACTATGGCTACACCTTC; CDR3: CASTPLLDSNYGYTF
size: .; D: TRBD1; V: TRBV4-1; J: TRBJ2-6; DNA: TGCGCCAGCAGCCAAGGACAGGGGGGGCTATCTGGGGCCAACGTCCTGACTTTC; CDR3: CASSQGQGGLSGANVLTF
size: .; D: TRBD1; V: TRBV28; J: TRBJ2-3; DNA: TGTGCCAGCAGTCCGGGACAGGGCACAGATACGCAGTATTTT; CDR3: CASSPGQGTDTQYF
size: .; D: .; V: TRBV5-4; J: TRBJ2-2; DNA: TGTGCCAGCAGAACGGGGGCGAACACCGGGGAGCTGTTTTTT; CDR3: CASRTGANTGELFF
size: .; D: .; V: TRBV11-2; J: TRBJ1-1; DNA: TGTGCCAGCAGCTTAAAAGCGCTGAACACTGAAGCTTTCTTT; CDR3: CASSLKALNTEAFF
size: .; D: .; V: TRBV7-2; J: TRBJ2-5; DNA: TGTGCCAGCAGCTTAGTTCGGGATCAATCCCAGTACTTC; CDR3: CASSLVRDQSQYF
size: once; D: .; V: TRBV28; J: TRBJ2-1; DNA: TGTGCCAGCACGGGTGACAGAGAGTACAATGAGCAGTTCTTC; CDR3: CASTGDREYNEQFF
size: .; D: TRBD2; V: TRBV11-2; J: TRBJ2-3; DNA: TGTGCCAGCAGCCCCCCGGGACTAGCGGGGTCCGACACAGATACGCAGTATTTT; CDR3: CASSPPGLAGSDTDTQYF
size: few; D: TRBD1; V: TRBV10-1; J: TRBJ1-1; DNA: TGCGCCAGCAGTGAGTCGGACAGGGGGGAATGTTTCTTT; CDR3: CASSESDRGECFF
size: few; D: TRBD2; V: TRBV9; J: TRBJ2-7; DNA: TGTGCCAGCAGCGTCACCCCTAGCGGACGGTACGAGCAGTACTTC; CDR3: CASSVTPSGRYEQYF
size: once; D: .; V: TRBV19; J: TRBJ2-1; DNA: TGTGCCAGTAGCACCGGAGTCTTCTTAAGCTCCTACAATGAGCAGTTCTTC; CDR3: CASSTGVFLSSYNEQFF
size: .; D: .; V: TRBV6-5; J: TRBJ2-5; DNA: TGTGCCAGCAGTTACCGCGGGATGGAGACCCAGTACTTC; CDR3: CASSYRGMETQYF
size: .; D: TRBD2; V: TRBV5-1; J: TRBJ2-3; DNA: TGCGCCAGCAGCTCCGGACTAGCGGGAGGGGATACGCAGTATTTT; CDR3: CASSSGLAGGDTQYF
size: .; D: .; V: TRBV4-1; J: TRBJ1-1; DNA: TGCGCCAGCAGCCCTCAGACAGGAGCTACTGAAGCTTTCTTT; CDR3: CASSPQTGATEAFF
size: .; D: .; V: TRBV28; J: TRBJ2-5; DNA: TGTGCCAGCAGTCTATCCGGGACACGGTGGACCCAGTACTTC; CDR3: CASSLSGTRWTQYF
size: few; D: .; V: TRBV29-1; J: TRBJ2-3; DNA: TGCAGCGTTGAAAGGGCAGGGGGCACAGATACGCAGTATTTT; CDR3: CSVERAGGTDTQYF
size: .; D: .; V: TRBV7-9; J: TRBJ2-2; DNA: TGTTCCAGCAGCCCCCGGGGTAGCCGAGCATTAGGCGGGGAGCTGTTTTTT; CDR3: CSSSPRGSRALGGELFF
size: .; D: .; V: TRBV7-9; J: TRBJ1-3; DNA: TGTGCCAGCAGCCCCGACAGGACCAGGGACACCATATATTTT; CDR3: CASSPDRTRDTIYF
size: few; D: .; V: TRBV4-1; J: TRBJ2-2; DNA: TGCGCCAGCAGCCAAGAAAGTTCCAGGGTGGGCGGGGAGCTGTTTTTT; CDR3: CASSQESSRVGGELFF
size: .; D: TRBD2; V: TRBV27; J: TRBJ2-7; DNA: TGTGCCAGCAGCCTGGGGGGGTTTGAGCAGTACTTC; CDR3: CASSLGGFEQYF
size: .; D: TRBD1; V: TRBV18; J: TRBJ1-1; DNA: TGTGCCAGCTCGCCATCCGGGACAGGGGTTATTGGCACTGAAGCTTTCTTT; CDR3: CASSPSGTGVIGTEAFF
size: .; D: TRBD1; V: TRBV6-5; J: TRBJ2-1; DNA: TGTGCCAGCAGTTTGACAGGGGGCAATGAGCAGTTCTTC; CDR3: CASSLTGGNEQFF
size: .; D: .; V: TRBV5-1; J: TRBJ1-1; DNA: TGCGCCAGCAGCCTTGACAGCCACAACACTGAAGCTTTCTTT; CDR3: CASSLDSHNTEAFF
size: .; D: .; V: TRBV5-4; J: TRBJ2-2; DNA: TGTGCCAGCAGCCAACCCCGGGGGGCCGGGACCGGGGAGCTGTTTTTT; CDR3: CASSQPRGAGTGELFF
size: .; D: TRBD2; V: TRBV7-9; J: TRBJ2-7; DNA: TGTGCCAGCAGCTTAGCCGGGACTAGCGGGAGTGTCTACGAGCAGTACTTC; CDR3: CASSLAGTSGSVYEQYF
size: .; D: TRBD1; V: TRBV2; J: TRBJ2-3; DNA: TGTGCCAGCACAAATTTACAGGGGAAGTTTAGTACGCAGTATTTT; CDR3: CASTNLQGKFSTQYF
size: .; D: TRBD1; V: TRBV7-9; J: TRBJ1-2; DNA: TGTGCCAGCAGCTTCGGACAGGTCTCTGGCTACACCTTC; CDR3: CASSFGQVSGYTF
size: few; D: TRBD2; V: TRBV4-2; J: TRBJ2-1; DNA: TGTGCCAGCAGCCGCGTCCTTGGCGGGAGATCGGTGAATGAGCAGTTCTTC; CDR3: CASSRVLGGRSVNEQFF
size: .; D: .; V: TRBV27; J: TRBJ2-7; DNA: TGTGCCAGCAGTTCGAGCTCCTACGAGCAGTACTTC; CDR3: CASSSSSYEQYF
size: .; D: TRBD1; V: TRBV28; J: TRBJ2-1; DNA: TGTGCCAGCAGCGCCTGGACAGGGAGGCAGTTCTTC; CDR3: CASSAWTGRQFF
size: .; D: TRBD1; V: TRBV5-1; J: TRBJ2-5; DNA: TGCGCCAGCAGCTCACTCTTCGGGACAGGGGTTCGGGAGACCCAGTACTTC; CDR3: CASSSLFGTGVRETQYF
size: once; D: TRBD2; V: TRBV9; J: TRBJ2-5; DNA: TGTGCCAGCAGCGTAGGGGGGGGCCAAGAGACCCAGTACTTC; CDR3: CASSVGGGQETQYF
size: once; D: TRBD1; V: TRBV5-1; J: TRBJ2-4; DNA: TGCGCCAGCAGCTTTATTTCCGGGACAGGGGGCGCCATTCAGTACTTC; CDR3: CASSFISGTGGAIQYF
size: .; D: TRBD1; V: TRBV13; J: TRBJ2-7; DNA: TGTGCCAGCAGCCTGCGACAGGGATTTACCTACGAGCAGTACTTC; CDR3: CASSLRQGFTYEQYF
size: .; D: .; V: TRBV11-2; J: TRBJ1-5; DNA: TGTGCCAGCAGCTTAGGCGTCGGGGTTGCTCAGCCCCAGCATTTT; CDR3: CASSLGVGVAQPQHF
size: few; D: .; V: TRBV7-9; J: TRBJ1-1; DNA: TGTGCCAGCAGCTGGGGGGGGCAGAACACTGAAGCTTTCTTT; CDR3: CASSWGGQNTEAFF
size: .; D: .; V: TRBV5-4; J: TRBJ1-6; DNA: TGTGCCAGCAGCTTGGCCTGGGGCAATTCACCCCTCCACTTT; CDR3: CASSLAWGNSPLHF
size: .; D: TRBD1; V: TRBV4-3; J: TRBJ2-3; DNA: TGCGCCAGCAGCACAATTGGGACAGGGGGCCCCCCCAGTACAGATACGCAGTATTTT; CDR3: CASSTIGTGGPPSTDTQYF
size: .; D: .; V: TRBV4-1; J: TRBJ1-6; DNA: TGCGCCAGCAGCCAAGGGGTTCGGAGTTCACCCCTCCACTTT; CDR3: CASSQGVRSSPLHF
size: .; D: .; V: TRBV6-5; J: TRBJ2-7; DNA: TGTGCCAGCAGCCCCACACAGGGAAAGTACGAGCAGTACTTC; CDR3: CASSPTQGKYEQYF
size: once; D: .; V: TRBV16; J: TRBJ2-3; DNA: TGTGCCAGCAACGAGGGAAGGACAGATACGCAGTATTTT; CDR3: CASNEGRTDTQYF
size: once; D: .; V: TRBV28; J: TRBJ1-4; DNA: TGTGCCAGCCGGGATCTCGAAAAACTGTTTTTT; CDR3: CASRDLEKLFF
size: .; D: .; V: TRBV27; J: TRBJ2-5; DNA: TGTGCCAGCAGTCGTCAGATTGGAGAGACCCAGTACTTC; CDR3: CASSRQIGETQYF